Below, 22 T cell receptor beta chains from the same sample are listed, as sequenced in a study of cytomegalovirus exposure and HLA in healthy donors. PCR primers comprised 60 Vbeta and 13 Jbeta primers. The method was immunoSEQ multiplex PCR; TCRdb's version includes in-frame clones alone and lacks a portion of them. The sample holds 70,000 to 100,000 clones. Sequencing was carried out using PBMCs. These receptors were taken from a girl aged 10-17 years in good health and CMV-seropositive.

The V and J genes are TRBV29-1 and TRBJ2-3; D may be TRBD1 (5 bases). The CDR3 sequence is 15 residues long. The V end lost 0 bases, the J end lost 1 base, and 11 bases lay between the germline ends. Germline V lookup: CDR1 SQVTM, CDR2 ANQGSEA. CDR3 sequence (DNA): TGCAGCGTTGAAGATCAAGGGGCTGGCACAGATACGCAGTATTTT. Translated: CSVEDQGAGTDTQYF.

The chain recombines TRBV5-1 with TRBJ1-1; 9 bases are shared with TRBD1. The J segment lost 1 base and the V segment lost 2 bases, leaving 15 bases of the junction unmatched. The CDR3 spans 19 residues. In germline, CDR1 is SGHRS, CDR2 YFSETQ. The CDR3 coding sequence is TGCGCCAGCAGCTTTTCCGGGACAGGGTTCTATAGGGGGAACACTGAAGCTTTCTTT. Translating gives CASSFSGTGFYRGNTEAFF.

The J gene is TRBJ2-1, the V gene TRBV7-3; 7 bases align to TRBD2. From germline, CDR1 is SGHTA and CDR2 FQGTGA. Trimming cost V 5 bases and J 4 bases; bases outside gene matches: 5. This CDR3 comprises 14 residues. CDR3 amino acids: CASSAGLQYNEQFF. The DNA for the CDR3 is TGTGCCAGCAGCGCGGGACTACAATACAATGAGCAGTTCTTC.

The V gene is TRBV4-1, the J gene TRBJ1-1; no definite D call. CDR1 is MGHRA and CDR2 is YSYEKL in the germline V gene. V lost 8 bases, J lost 1 base, and 23 bases lay in between. CDR3 length equals 17 residues. The CDR3: CASAPEEVLLRNTEAFF. DNA of the CDR3: TGCGCCAGCGCCCCTGAGGAGGTCCTACTCCGGAACACTGAAGCTTTCTTT.

V and J are TRBV2 and TRBJ2-7, with 10 bases identical to TRBD1. Trimming at V came to 0 bases and at J to 6 bases, leaving 5 bases not matched to a gene. The germline CDR1 and CDR2 sequences are SNHLY and FYNNEI. The CDR3 is 15 residues long. This CDR3 reads CASSEAGTGVGEQYF. In DNA form, the CDR3 reads TGTGCCAGCAGTGAAGCAGGGACAGGGGTTGGCGAGCAGTACTTC.

The V call is TRBV6-1, the J call TRBJ1-2; possible D gene TRBD1, 6 bases. Germline loops: CDR1 MNHNS, CDR2 SASEGT. CDR3 length: 15 residues. Trimming took 2 bases from V and 4 from J, leaving 14 bases between them. The DNA of the CDR3 is TGTGCCAGCAGTGAACGCAAAAGGGGGACCTATGGCTACACCTTC. Its translation: CASSERKRGTYGYTF.

This chain connects TRBV29-1 to TRBJ1-1, with 8 bases that match TRBD1. The CDR3 extends over 14 amino acids. J gave up 2 bases and V 6 bases, and 8 bases lay outside the gene matches. CDR1 SQVTM and CDR2 ANQGSEA come from the germline V gene. The CDR3 DNA sequence: TGCAGCGTAAGGGTGGACAGGGTAAACACTGAAGCTTTCTTT. It codes for CSVRVDRVNTEAFF.

This chain uses TRBV7-6 with TRBJ1-3; D is possibly TRBD1 (5 bases). The length of the CDR3 is 14 residues. The germline V gene has CDR1 SGHVS and CDR2 FNYEAQ. Deletions cut 8 bases from V and 1 base from J, with 12 bases between. CDR3 in DNA: TGTGCCAGCCACGCAGGGTTGTCTGGAAACACCATATATTTT. Amino acids: CASHAGLSGNTIYF.

The chain recombines TRBV29-1 with TRBJ2-2, with D tentatively TRBD2 (7 bases). Germline CDR1 is SQVTM and CDR2 is ANQGSEA. CDR3 length: 19 residues. Trimming pared 5 bases from V and 1 base from J, leaving 26 bases between. Here the CDR3 DNA reads TGCAGCGTTCCCGGGACATGGTTTGGGGGGGGAAAGAACACCGGGGAGCTGTTTTTT. Translation gives CSVPGTWFGGGKNTGELFF.

V usage is TRBV28 and J usage is TRBJ1-4, with D unclear. V lost 2 bases and J lost 8, with 9 bases in between. Germline CDR1 MDHEN, CDR2 SYDVKM. This CDR3 region has 13 residues. CDR3 in amino acids: CASSLAVEEKLFF. The CDR3 bases are TGTGCCAGCAGTTTAGCGGTGGAGGAAAAACTGTTTTTT.

This rearrangement joins TRBV4-3 to TRBJ2-3; TRBD2 is a possible D gene (6 bases). From germline, CDR1 is LGHNA and CDR2 YSLEER. V was pared by 0 bases and J by 1 base, with 11 bases between. This CDR3 contains 16 residues. The CDR3 spells CASSQDLGGRTDTQYF. CDR3 DNA sequence: TGCGCCAGCAGCCAAGATCTCGGGGGTCGCACAGATACGCAGTATTTT.

The chain uses TRBV30 and TRBJ2-1; 9 bases fit TRBD2. V dropped 0 bases and J dropped 9; count of bases not matched to a gene: 12. Germline CDR1 and CDR2: GTSNPN and SVGIG (reference sequence). The CDR3 is made up of 16 amino acids. The CDR3 protein is CAWSVSILRGGGEQFF. CDR3 bases: TGTGCCTGGAGTGTTAGTATATTGCGGGGGGGCGGTGAGCAGTTCTTC.

This rearrangement joins TRBV28 to TRBJ2-5, with D possibly TRBD1 on 5 matching bases. Germline CDR1 is MDHEN and CDR2 is SYDVKM. This CDR3 is 14 amino acids long. V dropped 4 bases and J dropped 2 bases, with 11 bases sitting between them. DNA of the CDR3: TGTGCCAGCAGTTATTACAGGCTACAAGAGACCCAGTACTTC. This translates into CASSYYRLQETQYF.

This chain joins TRBV28 and TRBJ1-1; possible D gene TRBD1, 5 bases. Germline V gives CDR1 MDHEN, CDR2 SYDVKM. The CDR3 extends over 12 amino acids. V lost 11 bases, J lost 0 bases, and 10 bases lay in between. Here the CDR3 DNA reads TGTGCCGGGTCGGACATGAACACTGAAGCTTTCTTT. This encodes CAGSDMNTEAFF.

The gene calls are TRBV6-1 and TRBJ2-7; D is unresolved. The V end lost 6 bases, the J end lost 0 bases, and 6 bases lay between the germline ends. There are 12 residues in the CDR3. Germline V gene data show CDR1 as MNHNS and CDR2 as SASEGT. In nucleotides, the CDR3 is TGTGCCAGCAGGCCGAGCTCCTACGAGCAGTACTTC. This gives the protein CASRPSSYEQYF.

This sequence joins TRBV6-1 and TRBJ1-2, with 9 bases identical to TRBD1. CDR3 length: 20 residues. Germline V gives CDR1 MNHNS, CDR2 SASEGT. The junction had 22 bases not matched to a gene; V was cut back by 4 bases and J by 4 bases. CDR3 nucleotides: TGTGCCAGCAGTGGGATTGTTGGCGGGACAGGGACTTTCGTAACCTATGGCTACACCTTC. Translating it yields CASSGIVGGTGTFVTYGYTF.

The genes are TRBV9 and TRBJ2-4; 11 nucleotides match TRBD2. CDR3 size: 16 residues. Germline V lookup: CDR1 SGDLS, CDR2 YYNGEE. With V trimmed by 4 bases and J by 4 bases, 7 bases remained unmatched. The CDR3: CASSTLSGGAKNIQYF. CDR3 nucleotide sequence: TGTGCCAGCAGCACTCTTAGCGGGGGGGCGAAAAACATTCAGTACTTC.

The gene calls are TRBV2 and TRBJ2-3; a possible D gene is TRBD2 (5 bases). Germline V CDR1 and CDR2: SNHLY, FYNNEI. The CDR3 is made up of 16 amino acids. The V end lost 3 bases, the J end lost 0 bases, and 13 bases lay between the germline ends. This CDR3 reads CASSDGLRGSTDTQYF. The CDR3 DNA follows: TGTGCCAGCAGTGATGGGCTTAGAGGGAGCACAGATACGCAGTATTTT.

The gene calls are TRBV29-1 and TRBJ1-4; 8 bases map to TRBD1. V was clipped by 6 bases and J by 10 bases; unmatched bases: 4. This CDR3 is 11 amino acids long. Germline V gives CDR1 SQVTM, CDR2 ANQGSEA. The CDR3 spells CSVGTGSKLFF. For the CDR3, the DNA is TGCAGCGTAGGGACAGGATCAAAACTGTTTTTT.

The chain employs TRBV2 and TRBJ2-2, with 10 bases lining up with TRBD2. Trimming took 4 bases from V and 0 from J; bases not matched to a gene: 8. Per germline, CDR1 SNHLY and CDR2 FYNNEI. The CDR3 sequence is 18 residues long. CDR3 in amino acids: CASSVGLAGAANTGELFF. The CDR3 DNA follows: TGTGCCAGCAGTGTAGGCCTAGCGGGGGCCGCGAACACCGGGGAGCTGTTTTTT.

The chain couples TRBV4-3 to TRBJ2-1, with 9 bases that match TRBD1. Germline loops: CDR1 LGHNA, CDR2 YSLEER. There are 14 residues in the CDR3. The V segment lost 4 bases and the J segment 9 bases; nucleotides outside the gene matches: 7. The CDR3 region has the DNA TGCGCCAGCAGCCGCGGGACAGGGAATCTTGAGCAGTTCTTC. This translates into CASSRGTGNLEQFF.

This sequence joins TRBV19 and TRBJ2-1, with D maybe TRBD1 (6 bases). V gave up 3 bases and J gave up 4 bases, with 13 bases separating them. This CDR3 has 15 residues. Germline V lookup: CDR1 LNHDA, CDR2 SQIVND (reference sequence). The CDR3 DNA is TGTGCCAGTAGTATTCCAGACAGGAATTACAATGAGCAGTTCTTC. Encoded protein: CASSIPDRNYNEQFF. Looking up the rest from reference TRBV19 and TRBJ2-1 gives the full variable domain: DGGITQSPKYLFRKEGQNVTLSCEQNLNHDAMYWYRQDPGQGLRLIYYSQIVNDFQKGDIAEGYSVSREKKESFPLTVTSAQKNPTAFYLCASSIPDRNYNEQFFGPGTRLTVL.